This TCR beta chain was obtained from a study of cytomegalovirus exposure and HLA in healthy donors (dated by TCRdb to about 2017). For the wider study: In an earlier analysis of approximately 500 of the donors, 276 Gb of sequence data and 100 million or so unique TCR beta sequences from roughly 180 million T cells were reported. High-throughput TCR immunosequencing, statistical association of individual TCRs with disease status, and machine learning were combined to predict cytomegalovirus infection status. Because of strong linkage in the cohort, roughly five DR-DQ haplotypes were treated as single units for association and clustering. In a later genetic analysis, genome-wide SNP genotypes for about three fifths of the 666 donors were used, and that subset was treated as a discovery cohort. Among about 390 genotyped donors of the cohort, an average of around 240,000 unique TCR beta nucleotide sequences were sequenced per donor, roughly a sixth of them non-productive. An earlier analysis of more than 450 of the donors used high-throughput TCR beta sequencing to judge whether each TCR beta V gene segment behaved as functional or pseudogenic. The aim of the study was to test whether cataloging public T cell receptors could identify signatures of past pathogen exposure. The later analysis used no new phenotypic data to find candidate immune exposures, relying instead on TCR beta sequences and their occurrence across donors. The number of donors typed differed by locus, with 629-630 for A, B, C, DRB1 and DQB1, around 500 for DQA1, 600 to 610 for DPA1, and about 450 for DPB1. The study profiled the T cell repertoires of 666 subjects by immunosequencing and related them to cytomegalovirus serostatus. Among the roughly 400 genotyped donors, around 81% belonged to the genetic ancestry cluster associated with self-reported Caucasian donors. A later analysis re-examined previously published TCR beta repertoires from several hundred donors and added high-resolution HLA genotyping to investigate patterns of TCR occurrence. Besides the first cohort of roughly 640 subjects, a separate validation cohort made up of over 100 different subjects was used. Alongside the repertoire data, information on donor age, sex, ethnicity and CMV serostatus was compiled. Around 330 gigabases of sequencing data and roughly 80 million unique TCR sequences made up an early release that covered roughly 670 HLA-typed donors. Every repertoire in the discovery cohort had been generated on one and the same sequencing platform. Class I and class II HLA loci were covered by the typing at four-digit resolution. What the study reported, not specific to this receptor: The authors suggested that the approach could potentially be extended to other disease states and immunological phenotypes. In a later analysis, HLA-associated TCR beta chains showed more clonal expansion and lower generation probabilities than non-associated chains that were equally common. In a later analysis, 16,951 TCR beta sequences were associated with specific HLA alleles at a false discovery rate of 0.05. In a later genetic analysis, fewer N-insertions in productive TCRs were reported among donors in an Asian-associated ancestry cluster than the approximately 710-donor mean. In an earlier analysis of 587 of the donors, most TCR beta V segments appeared in productive rearrangements about 87% or about 30% of the time, broadly matching IMGT annotations. Because counts were too low, roughly 16 rarely observed V segments, including chromosome 9 orphons, were left out of the earlier analysis of some 640 of the donors. A further reported finding was that TCR beta sequences accurately predicted the HLA-A and HLA-B alleles for most subjects in the first cohort. Correlated functional status among segregating V segments might be attributable to linkage disequilibrium, but an unknown experimental factor could not be ruled out. A cluster of highly shared sequence variants was judged likely to represent a technical artifact of the sequencing pipeline. For the cohort, immune exposure information was limited to CMV serostatus. In a later analysis, TCR association rates were found to vary across HLA loci, with the most associated TCRs seen for DRB1 alleles and the fewest for HLA-C alleles. Cytomegalovirus status was reported to be diagnosed by the classifier with high specificity and sensitivity in both the original and validation cohorts. An association between a missense DCLRE1C variant and V-gene and J-gene trimming of TCR beta chains was found in a later genetic analysis and replicated in an independent cohort. In a later analysis, several top co-occurrence clusters were reported to appear linked to parvovirus B19, influenza, CMV and Epstein-Barr virus. The 87-base-pair reads could not distinguish some IMGT-functional V segments, including TRBV6-2 and TRBV6-3, so those segments were excluded. A later analysis found that most CMV-associated TCR beta chains appeared HLA-restricted, with HLA associations seemingly driven largely by CMV exposure. The cohort was sequenced for TCR beta chains only, and without alpha or paired-chain data the features that could be detected were limited. Three of the identified cytomegalovirus-associated TCR beta chains were confirmed in vitro to be specific for cytomegalovirus antigens. Because some donors lacked HLA typing at each locus, the association tests relied only on the typed subset. When HLA alleles, especially DR and DQ, strongly co-occurred, attributing TCR associations to individual alleles was difficult. A total of fewer than 200 TCR beta chains were listed by the study as associated with cytomegalovirus. Roughly uniform sequencing depth across donors was assumed in presence/absence analyses, although this assumption may not hold. Most TCR sequences were observed very rarely across donors, whereas some public TCRs were present in many individuals.

This clone turned up a few times. The target of this receptor is not known. The record has no base qualities; no much larger clone is one base away. Receptor libraries were prepared by the immunoSEQ multiplex PCR assay. For the multiplex PCR, a mixture combining 60 forward primers for TCR Vbeta segments and 13 reverse primers for TCR Jbeta segments was used. A multiplex PCR assay on genomic DNA amplified the CDR3 region of rearranged TCR beta genes. On the Illumina HiSeq System, the amplified TCR beta libraries were sequenced as 87-base-pair reads. The original pipeline was this. A later analysis tallied about 77 million unique TCR beta chains across the 700 or so repertoires, and approximately 11 million of those chains were shared by two or more donors. Raw reads were error-corrected and collapsed into unique sequences by a nearest-neighbor algorithm in which closely related sequences were merged to remove PCR and sequencing errors. V, D and J gene segments were assigned by aligning CDR3 sequences to IMGT reference sequences. Each retained sequence needed at least a six-nucleotide match to both a V gene segment and a J gene segment. A rearrangement was called productive if the CDR3 had no stop codons and remained in frame with V and J, and every other rearrangement was called non-productive. CDR3 was defined according to IMGT convention as the region running from the second conserved V-encoded cysteine to the conserved J-encoded phenylalanine. In an earlier analysis of around 570 of the donors, sequences lacking an unambiguous match to a single V gene segment were excluded. In an earlier analysis of approximately 560 of the donors, a V segment was called functional when productive rearrangements were above 56.7%, and segregating when the standard deviation between donors exceeded 5%. A statistical classification framework was built to diagnose cytomegalovirus status from the catalog of TCR beta chain sequences. In a later analysis, V and J genes were assigned by comparing TCR nucleotide sequences against IMGT/GENE-DB human TR gene sequences. Using the TCRdist pipeline, a later analysis assigned CDR3 sequences along with most-parsimonious VDJ recombination scenarios. In a later analysis, each TCR beta chain was defined by its CDR3 amino acid sequence together with its V-gene family, and reads lacking a unique V-gene family were excluded. In a later analysis, 450 to 600 highly shared, low-generation-probability nucleotide sequences were removed to address suspected cross-contamination and a sequencing artifact. In a later analysis, a clonal expansion index was calculated for each public chain from normalized within-repertoire ranks of inferred template counts. In a later analysis, generation probabilities were computed using a VDJ recombination model fitted to out-of-frame rearrangements, and the results were checked against IGoR. In a later analysis, hypergeometric tests were used to score TCR-TCR, TCR-HLA and TCR-CMV co-occurrence, with a repertoire-size bias correction applied to TCR pairs. In a later analysis, false discovery rates were estimated by permuting HLA or CMV assignments 20 times. In a later analysis, co-occurring TCRs were grouped using DBSCAN, and TCRdist sequence similarity was added for clustering within HLA-allele-positive subsets. Repertoires with fewer than 30,000 or more than 120,000 public chains, plus five repertoires with anomalous nucleotide sharing, were excluded from co-occurrence clustering. The table comes from immuneACCESS by way of TCRdb, which keeps in-frame sequences with V and J called. Part of the clones is missing from these tables; in studies checked, under half for an unresolved V gene and the rest for unknown reasons. V and J calls and clone size are those listed in that table; D and trimming were worked out from the DNA. In this sample the table shows tens of thousands of clones, approximately 70% of which occur a single time. The ten biggest clones cover approximately 15% of the sample.

Spanning cysteine to phenylalanine, the CDR3 consists of 14 amino acids. The only DNA kept is the CDR3, 42 bases in frame from the first base. Via the germline V gene, CDR1 is SGDLS and CDR2 YYNGEE. The germline ends are 11 bases apart after V is trimmed by 3 bases and J by 1 base. The cohort was made up of 666 healthy bone marrow donors. All cohort members were sampled while nominally healthy, although unrecorded immune exposures were likely present. The donor tested CMV seropositive, placing the donor among the 250 to 300 seropositive members of the cohort. Every donor gave a peripheral blood sample, and the peripheral blood mononuclear cells from that sample were used for TCR beta sequencing. The Qiagen DNeasy Blood Extraction Kit was used to extract genomic DNA from the blood cell samples.

The sequence was obtained from a male donor in good health and CMV-seropositive. The rearranged segments are TRBV9 and TRBJ2-7; the D gene is perhaps TRBD2, on 7 matching bases. Sequences were obtained from PBMCs. The CDR3 corresponds to CASSEGGNSYEQYF. The DNA sequence is TGTGCCAGCAGCGAGGGGGGGAATTCCTACGAGCAGTACTTC.